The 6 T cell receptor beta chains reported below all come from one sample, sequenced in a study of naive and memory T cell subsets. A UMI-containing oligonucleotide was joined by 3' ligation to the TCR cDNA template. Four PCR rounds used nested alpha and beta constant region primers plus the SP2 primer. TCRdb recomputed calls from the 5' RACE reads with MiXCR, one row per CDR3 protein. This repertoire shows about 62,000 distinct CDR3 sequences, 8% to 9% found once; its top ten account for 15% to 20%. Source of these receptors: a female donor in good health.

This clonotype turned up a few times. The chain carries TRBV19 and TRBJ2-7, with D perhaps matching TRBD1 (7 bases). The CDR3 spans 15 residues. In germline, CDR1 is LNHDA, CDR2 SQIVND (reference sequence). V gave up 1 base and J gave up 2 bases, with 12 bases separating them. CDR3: CASSIGPGGTYEQYF. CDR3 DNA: TGTGCCAGTAGTATAGGGCCAGGGGGGACCTACGAGCAGTACTTC.

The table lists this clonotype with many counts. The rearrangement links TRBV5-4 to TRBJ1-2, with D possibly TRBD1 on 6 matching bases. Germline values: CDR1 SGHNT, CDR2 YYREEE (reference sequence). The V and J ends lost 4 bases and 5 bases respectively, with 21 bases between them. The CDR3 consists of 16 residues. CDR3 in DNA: TGTGCCAGCAGCCAGGAGGGGGGACCTAGCGAATATGGCTACACCTTC. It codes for CASSQEGGPSEYGYTF.

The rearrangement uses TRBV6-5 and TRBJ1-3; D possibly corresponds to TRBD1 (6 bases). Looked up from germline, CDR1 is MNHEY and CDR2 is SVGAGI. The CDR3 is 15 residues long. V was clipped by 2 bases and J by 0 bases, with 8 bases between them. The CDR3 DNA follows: TGTGCCAGCAGTTACCTCAGGGGCTCTGGAAACACCATATATTTT. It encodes CASSYLRGSGNTIYF.

The CDR3 spells CSARSLAVQETQYF. The CDR3 DNA reads as TGCAGTGCTAGATCACTAGCGGTACAAGAGACCCAGTACTTC. This rearrangement joins TRBV20-1 to TRBJ2-5, with 8 bases lining up with TRBD2. The trim removed 2 bases at V and 2 bases at J, leaving 4 bases unmatched. This CDR3 has 14 residues. Germline V gene lookup returns CDR1 DFQATT and CDR2 SNEGSKA (reference sequence).

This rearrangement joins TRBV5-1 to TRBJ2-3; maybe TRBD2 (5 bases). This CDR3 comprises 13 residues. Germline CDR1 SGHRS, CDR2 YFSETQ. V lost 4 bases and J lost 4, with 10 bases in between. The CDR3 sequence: CASSLRTADTQYF. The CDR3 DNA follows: TGCGCCAGCAGCCTGAGGACTGCAGATACGCAGTATTTT.

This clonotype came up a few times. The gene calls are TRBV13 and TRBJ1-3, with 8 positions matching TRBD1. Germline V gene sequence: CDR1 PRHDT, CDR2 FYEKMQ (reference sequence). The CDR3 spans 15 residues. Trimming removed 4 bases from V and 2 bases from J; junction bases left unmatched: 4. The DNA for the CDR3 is TGTGCCAGCAGCTATAACAGGGGGACTGGAAACACCATATATTTT. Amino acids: CASSYNRGTGNTIYF.